One T cell receptor (beta chain) is described in this entry. The source of the sample is a study of blood T cell repertoires in COVID-19. Looking at the study overall: Material from acute and convalescent COVID-19 was sourced from the United States, Italy and Spain. Sources were T cells, B-cell-depleted T cells, or PBMCs; the material itself was cDNA or gDNA.

How the authors handled the data: Amplification with reference gene primers provided the estimates of nucleated cell counts. Clones were read by immunoSEQ multiplex PCR, and TCRdb kept only the in-frame ones, dropping some. V, J and clone size were drawn from that table, and D and trimming were deduced from the DNA. The sample includes 250,000 to 350,000 clones, around nine tenths seen only once; the top ten take 11%. It was during active infection that Seattle patients were enrolled and then longitudinally followed. The CDR3 extends over 12 amino acids. The V and J ends lost 5 bases and 7 bases respectively, with 11 bases between them. Per germline, CDR1 SNHLY and CDR2 FYNNEI.

The rearrangement links TRBV2 to TRBJ1-1; the D gene is possibly TRBD1 (5 bases). The TCR was taken from a woman aged 25 to 39 with COVID-19, enrolled during active disease. The material sequenced was peripheral blood. CDR3 in DNA: TGTGCCAGCAGTCGGGACTGGGGTGAAGCTTTCTTT. Residues: CASSRDWGEAFF.